This passage covers 20 T cell receptor beta chains from one sample sequenced in a study of blood T cell repertoires in COVID-19. Profiled with immunoSEQ multiplex PCR; TCRdb holds only in-frame clones, not every one. The profile shows about 220,000 clones, roughly 80% of them singletons. Sequenced: peripheral blood. The origin of the receptors is a woman between 65 and 79 years old with acute or convalescent COVID-19.

The V call is TRBV29-1, the J call TRBJ2-1; D is unresolved. Germline-derived CDR1 and CDR2 are SQVTM and ANQGSEA. The germline V and J ends were trimmed by 4 bases and 0 bases, with 10 bases remaining between them. This CDR3 spans 14 amino acids. The CDR3 nucleotides are TGCAGCGTTGGGTCGCCGAGCTCCTACAATGAGCAGTTCTTC. Its translation: CSVGSPSSYNEQFF.

This clone appeared a single time. V gene TRBV19 combines with J gene TRBJ1-5; D is unclear. Trimming left V 3 bases short and J 3 bases short, with 12 bases between. Germline lookup yields CDR1 LNHDA and CDR2 SQIVND (reference sequence). CDR3 length: 15 residues. The CDR3: CASSIIAFSNQPQHF. CDR3 nucleotides: TGTGCCAGTAGTATTATAGCCTTCTCCAATCAGCCCCAGCATTTT.

Written as DNA, the CDR3 is TGTGCCAGCAGTCCGACAGGCCAACCCTACGAGCAGTACTTC. The encoded protein is CASSPTGQPYEQYF. This sequence joins TRBV2 and TRBJ2-7, with a possible D match to TRBD1 (6 bases). Germline lookup yields CDR1 SNHLY and CDR2 FYNNEI. V was clipped by 5 bases and J by 2 bases, with 13 bases between them. The CDR3 length is 14 residues.

The chain has TRBV6-4 and TRBJ2-2, with D perhaps TRBD2 (5 bases). The germline V gene has CDR1 MRHNA and CDR2 SNTAGT. The V and J ends lost 8 bases and 3 bases respectively, with 16 bases between them. CDR3 length: 15 amino acids. This CDR3 reads CASSLFGDYTGELFF. The CDR3 DNA is TGTGCCAGCTCCCTTTTCGGGGATTACACCGGGGAGCTGTTTTTT.

The V gene is TRBV19, the J gene TRBJ1-2, with D tentatively TRBD1 (6 bases). The CDR3 extends over 15 amino acids. With 4 bases removed from V and 0 bases from J, the gap between germline ends came to 12 bases. Germline CDR1 is LNHDA and CDR2 is SQIVND (reference sequence). CDR3 nucleotide sequence: TGTGCCAGTAGTAATCCCAGGGGAGCTAACTATGGCTACACCTTC. Translated, it gives CASSNPRGANYGYTF.

The CDR3 DNA reads as TGTGCCAGCAGCCCTTCCGGGACTTCCTACAATGAGCAGTTCTTC. Translation: CASSPSGTSYNEQFF. The gene calls are TRBV9 and TRBJ2-1; possible D gene TRBD2, 6 bases. Trimming took 4 bases from V and 1 from J, leaving 12 bases between them. Per germline, CDR1 SGDLS and CDR2 YYNGEE. This CDR3 region has 15 residues.

CDR3 protein: CASRSTSGYNEQFF. Here the CDR3 DNA reads TGTGCCAGCAGAAGTACTAGCGGATACAATGAGCAGTTCTTC. This chain links TRBV11-2 with TRBJ2-1; 8 bases are shared with TRBD2. With V trimmed by 6 bases and J by 4 bases, 5 bases remained unmatched. Germline CDR1 and CDR2: SGHAT and FQNNGV. The CDR3 has 14 amino acids.

The chain carries TRBV11-1 and TRBJ2-7; a possible D gene is TRBD2 (5 bases). From germline, CDR1 is SGHAT and CDR2 FQDESV (reference sequence). This CDR3 is 15 amino acids long. Trimming removed 2 bases at V and 0 bases at J, with 11 bases between. The CDR3 spells CASSLRRENSYEQYF. CDR3 nucleotides: TGTGCCAGCAGCTTACGTAGGGAGAACTCCTACGAGCAGTACTTC.

The chain is built from TRBV4-1 and TRBJ1-1; no reliable D call. The ends were cut back, 6 bases at V and 1 base at J, with 15 bases in the middle. The germline V gene encodes CDR1 MGHRA and CDR2 YSYEKL. The CDR3 spans 15 residues. The CDR3 nucleotides are TGCGCCAGCAGGCCTCATGAGAACGAGAACACTGAAGCTTTCTTT. This sequence encodes CASRPHENENTEAFF.

This clone was detected a few times. The rearrangement joins TRBV12-3 or TRBV12-4 to TRBJ2-1; D might be TRBD2 (6 bases). CDR3 length: 13 residues. Trimming removed 10 bases at V and 7 bases at J, with 17 bases between. The CDR3 DNA is TGTGCCACAGCTCCCCCGGGGGTGAATGAGCAGTTCTTC. Translated: CATAPPGVNEQFF.

The V and J genes are TRBV9 and TRBJ2-1; D is perhaps TRBD1 (6 bases). This CDR3 has 14 amino acids. Germline V gene sequence: CDR1 SGDLS, CDR2 YYNGEE. V gave up 3 bases and J gave up 5 bases, with 12 bases separating them. The CDR3 loop is CASSATGFHNEQFF. CDR3 bases: TGTGCCAGCAGCGCCACAGGGTTCCACAATGAGCAGTTCTTC.

This clone was seen more than once but under ten times. V is TRBV30 and J is TRBJ2-7, with D possibly being TRBD1 (7 bases). V shed 3 bases and J shed 2 bases, with 17 bases lying between them. Germline-derived CDR1 and CDR2 are GTSNPN and SVGIG (reference sequence). This CDR3 spans 15 amino acids. The CDR3 loop reads CAWSRGGTAAYEQYF. The DNA of the CDR3 is TGTGCCTGGAGCCGGGGCGGGACAGCGGCCTACGAGCAGTACTTC.

This chain uses TRBV6-2 or TRBV6-3 with TRBJ2-7; 7 bases map to TRBD2. The CDR3 consists of 14 residues. In germline, CDR1 is MNHEY, CDR2 SVGEGT. V trimming: 0 bases; J trimming: 5 bases; junction bases outside the gene matches: 4. CDR3 region: CASSYSAGRDEQYF. The CDR3 DNA reads TGTGCCAGCAGTTACTCTGCAGGGAGGGACGAGCAGTACTTC.

The V call is TRBV18, the J call TRBJ2-3; 8 nucleotides agree with TRBD1. Losses at the gene ends were 4 bases for V and 5 bases for J; bases not matched to a gene: 8. The CDR3 contains 15 residues. Germline V lookup: CDR1 KGHSH, CDR2 LQKENI. The CDR3 DNA reads as TGTGCCAGCTCACTAACGCTCGACAGGGGAGATACGCAGTATTTT. Translated: CASSLTLDRGDTQYF.

The chain employs TRBV5-1 and TRBJ2-5, with 7 bases fitting TRBD2. The V segment lost 0 bases and the J segment 4 bases; nucleotides outside the gene matches: 6. The CDR3 length is 15 residues. The germline CDR1 and CDR2 sequences are SGHRS and YFSETQ. CDR3 residues: CASSLGRGGGETQYF. The CDR3 nucleotides are TGCGCCAGCAGCTTGGGACGGGGCGGGGGAGAGACCCAGTACTTC.

The chain combines TRBV19 with TRBJ1-4, with D maybe TRBD1 (5 bases). The V and J ends lost 4 bases and 4 bases respectively, with 7 bases between them. This CDR3 region has 13 residues. The V gene's germline CDR1 is LNHDA and CDR2 SQIVND (reference sequence). The CDR3 region is CASSRGLNEKLFF. CDR3 DNA: TGTGCCAGTAGTAGGGGCCTTAATGAAAAACTGTTTTTT.

This rearrangement joins TRBV5-6 to TRBJ2-2; no reliable D call. The CDR3 runs to 13 residues. Germline CDR1 SGHDT, CDR2 YYEEEE. V shed 3 bases and J shed 6 bases, with 9 bases lying between them. CDR3 amino acids: CASSSLSAGELFF. The CDR3 DNA is TGTGCCAGCAGCTCCTTATCAGCCGGGGAGCTGTTTTTT.

This clone occurred a few times. V and J are TRBV7-2 and TRBJ1-4, with TRBD1 matching 8 bases. The trim removed 5 bases at V and 7 bases at J, leaving 6 bases unmatched. There are 14 residues in the CDR3. Germline CDR1 SGHTA, CDR2 FQGNSA. CDR3 residues: CASSPQGAPEKLFF. The CDR3 region has the DNA TGTGCCAGCAGCCCCCAGGGGGCGCCTGAAAAACTGTTTTTT.

This clone appeared many times. The chain has TRBV30 and TRBJ2-1; maybe TRBD1 (5 bases). V lost 0 bases to trimming and J lost 9 bases, with 15 bases between them. Per germline, CDR1 GTSNPN and CDR2 SVGIG (reference sequence). The CDR3 is 14 residues long. The CDR3 loop reads CAWSVQSGWSEQFF. Written as DNA, the CDR3 is TGTGCCTGGAGTGTACAATCAGGGTGGAGTGAGCAGTTCTTC. The whole variable domain, remainder taken from reference TRBV30 and TRBJ2-1, is SQTIHQWPATLVQPVGSPLSLECTVEGTSNPNLYWYRQAAGRGLQLLFYSVGIGQISSEVPQNLSASRPQDRQFILSSKKLLLSDSGFYLCAWSVQSGWSEQFFGPGTRLTVL.

The chain couples TRBV4-1 to TRBJ2-3; 11 bases fit TRBD2. The ends lost 0 bases at V and 2 bases at J; junction bases unmatched: 7. The CDR3 totals 18 residues. CDR1 MGHRA and CDR2 YSYEKL come from the germline V gene. The CDR3 nucleotides are TGCGCCAGCAGCCAAGAGGGTACTAGCGGGGGACTCACAGATACGCAGTATTTT. It translates to CASSQEGTSGGLTDTQYF.